The present T cell receptor beta chain was sequenced within a study of OX40 agonist ivuxolimab in advanced cancers. Study context: Dose-escalation patients' cancers were hepatocellular carcinoma, melanoma, renal cell or head and neck cancer. Study-wide results and limits: More expanded clones were found, on average, in CD8+ than in CD4+ T cells. CD4+ and CD8+ blood T cells expanded clonally by week 6 at 0.1 to 3.0 mg/kg.

Only in-frame clones appear in the TCRdb table, and some are missing; sequencing was by immunoSEQ multiplex PCR. Of about 110,000 clones detected, 75% to 95% appear once; the ten largest clones hold roughly 1.1%. The CDR3 is 11 residues long. The germline V gene encodes CDR1 LGHNT and CDR2 FRNRAP. The V and J ends lost 9 bases and 6 bases respectively, with 9 bases between them. Concerning this clone: The antigen remains unidentified.

V and J are TRBV12-5 and TRBJ2-1; no firm D call. This clonotype originated in an adult with an advanced solid tumor such as melanoma, head and neck, liver or kidney cancer. The input for sequencing was CD4+ or CD8+ T cells sorted from blood, taken in a trial of the OX40 agonist ivuxolimab. The CDR3: CASAYSNEQFF. CDR3 in DNA: TGTGCTAGCGCGTACAGCAATGAGCAGTTCTTC.